The 9 T cell receptor beta chains presented below share a single source sample, sequenced in a study of OX40 agonist ivuxolimab in advanced cancers. Only in-frame clones appear in the TCRdb table, and some are missing; sequencing was by immunoSEQ multiplex PCR. The sample holds 45,000 to 70,000 clones, about 89% seen once. The sample consisted of CD4+ or CD8+ T cells sorted from blood, taken in a trial of the OX40 agonist ivuxolimab. These receptors came from an adult with an advanced solid tumor such as melanoma, head and neck, liver or kidney cancer.

This clone was seen only a few times. The CDR3 nucleotides read TGTGCCAGCAGACGGCCCCCGGGACAGGGCCCCTCCTATGGCTACACCTTC. Translation gives CASRRPPGQGPSYGYTF. This chain uses TRBV2 with TRBJ1-2, with TRBD1 identical over 9 bases. Germline CDR1 and CDR2: SNHLY and FYNNEI. This CDR3 region has 17 residues. V shed 6 bases and J 4 bases; nucleotides not matched to a gene: 15.

The chain has TRBV9 and TRBJ1-3; D is unclear. Trimming stripped 4 bases from V and 1 base from J, with 6 bases between. CDR1 SGDLS and CDR2 YYNGEE come from the germline V gene. There are 13 residues in the CDR3. CDR3 DNA: TGTGCCAGCAGCTATTCTTCTGGAAACACCATATATTTT. It specifies CASSYSSGNTIYF.

The V call is TRBV5-5, the J call TRBJ2-7, with D uncertain. The CDR3 runs 13 residues. Germline assignment: CDR1 SGHKS and CDR2 YYEKEE (reference sequence). The germline V and J ends were trimmed by 4 bases and 3 bases, with 11 bases remaining between them. CDR3 loop: CASSLRLGYEQYF. The CDR3 DNA sequence: TGTGCCAGCAGCCTCAGGCTTGGCTACGAGCAGTACTTC.

V usage is TRBV6-5 and J usage is TRBJ1-5; no reliable D call. This CDR3 is 13 amino acids long. CDR1 is MNHEY, CDR2 SVGAGI, per germline. The V end lost 7 bases, the J end lost 0 bases, and 7 bases lay between the germline ends. The CDR3 protein is CASKPDSNQPQHF. CDR3 coding DNA: TGTGCCAGCAAACCCGATAGCAATCAGCCCCAGCATTTT.

The chain uses TRBV11-2 and TRBJ2-2, with 10 nucleotides matching TRBD1. The V gene's germline CDR1 is SGHAT and CDR2 FQNNGV. V lost 3 bases, J lost 5 bases, and 3 bases stayed unmatched. The CDR3 extends over 15 amino acids. The DNA of the CDR3 is TGTGCCAGCAGCTTCGGGACAGGGGTAACCGGGGAGCTGTTTTTT. Its protein is CASSFGTGVTGELFF.

This chain uses TRBV10-3 with TRBJ2-7; 8 bases match TRBD2. V was pared by 0 bases and J by 7 bases, with 11 bases of the junction left unmatched. The CDR3 covers 16 residues. Germline CDR1 ENHRY, CDR2 SYGVKD. In DNA, the CDR3 is TGTGCCATCAGTGAGTCGGGACTAAGCGGGAGCGGGGAGCAGTACTTC. It specifies CAISESGLSGSGEQYF.

The genes are TRBV7-3 and TRBJ1-3; 7 bases line up with TRBD1. Trimming cost V 5 bases and J 11 bases; bases outside gene matches: 9. This CDR3 has 13 residues. Germline V gene data show CDR1 as SGHTA and CDR2 as FQGTGA. CDR3 region: CASSLNRGTSIYF. The CDR3 nucleotides read TGTGCCAGCAGCCTAAACAGGGGAACGTCCATATATTTT.

This clone was recorded once. The rearrangement links TRBV30 to TRBJ2-3, with D possibly being TRBD1 (5 bases). Germline CDR1 is GTSNPN and CDR2 is SVGIG (reference sequence). Trimming removed 0 bases at V and 0 bases at J, with 7 bases between. CDR3 length equals 14 residues. CDR3 coding DNA: TGTGCCTGGAGTGTAGACAGAAGCACAGATACGCAGTATTTT. Translating it yields CAWSVDRSTDTQYF.

The chain uses TRBV5-8 and TRBJ2-3; possibly TRBD1 for D (6 bases). CDR1 SGHTS and CDR2 YDEGEE come from the germline V gene. V lost 0 bases to trimming and J lost 8 bases, with 13 bases between them. The CDR3 consists of 14 residues. For the CDR3, the DNA is TGTGCCAGCAGCTTGGGACAGGTGGTAGGTACGCAGTATTTT. Amino acids: CASSLGQVVGTQYF.